A single sample is the source of the 21 T cell receptor beta chains below, sequenced in a study of blood T cell repertoires in COVID-19. The table came from immunoSEQ multiplex PCR; TCRdb's copy has only in-frame clones and leaves some out. The sample shows over 130,000 clones, roughly 85% of them seen only once. Input material: PBMCs or T cells enriched from blood (not recorded which). The receptors shown here come from a woman aged 50 to 60 who had recovered from COVID-19.

The chain has TRBV3-1 (or the pseudogene TRBV3-2) and TRBJ1-2; TRBD1 matches at 8 bases. J was trimmed by 2 bases and V by 3 bases; bases with no gene match: 5. Germline assignment: CDR1 LGHDT and CDR2 YNNKEL (reference sequence). The CDR3 contains 15 residues. This CDR3 is CASSHRTGLNYGYTF. The CDR3 coding sequence is TGTGCCAGCAGCCATCGGACAGGGCTCAACTATGGCTACACCTTC.

CDR3 amino acids: CASSRPGSNQPQHF. Written as DNA, the CDR3 is TGTGCCAGCAGCCGGCCGGGGAGCAATCAGCCCCAGCATTTT. The chain combines TRBV3-1 (or the pseudogene TRBV3-2) with TRBJ1-5; unclear D gene. Trimming cost V 4 bases and J 1 base, with 8 bases left between them. CDR1 LGHDT and CDR2 YNNKEL come from the germline V gene (reference sequence). CDR3 length: 14 amino acids.

This clone was seen more than once but under ten times. This chain connects TRBV5-3 to TRBJ1-1; D is unclear. TRBV5-3 is an ORF, and what it does is uncertain. The V end lost 3 bases, the J end lost 1 base, and 13 bases lay between the germline ends. The CDR3 is 15 residues long. The CDR3 DNA reads as TGTGCCAGAAGCTCGCCCGGTGATCGGAACACTGAAGCTTTCTTT. It translates to CARSSPGDRNTEAFF.

V and J are TRBV28 and TRBJ1-1; no firm D call. The CDR3 length is 13 residues. The V gene's germline CDR1 is MDHEN and CDR2 SYDVKM. Trimming cost V 4 bases and J 10 bases, with 16 bases left between them. The CDR3 coding sequence is TGTGCCAGCAGTTCCGGGATGATTATTGGAGCTTTCTTT. As protein: CASSSGMIIGAFF.

The rearrangement links TRBV12-5 to TRBJ2-1; a possible D gene is TRBD1 (6 bases). CDR3 length: 14 amino acids. V was clipped by 5 bases and J by 0 bases, with 8 bases between them. CDR1 is LGHNT and CDR2 is FRNRAP in the germline V gene. The CDR3 DNA is TGTGCTAGTGGTCAACAGGGCTCCTACAATGAGCAGTTCTTC. It is translated as CASGQQGSYNEQFF.

The chain employs TRBV25-1 and TRBJ2-7; tentative D call: TRBD1 (7 bases). With 10 bases removed from V and 2 bases from J, the gap between germline ends came to 24 bases. The CDR3 contains 16 residues. Germline CDR1 is MGHDK and CDR2 is SYGVNS. The CDR3 DNA is TGTGCCACCGAGTCCCTCACACAGGGGAGGCCCTACGAGCAGTACTTC. Translated: CATESLTQGRPYEQYF.

This clone was seen once. V and J are TRBV3-1 (or the pseudogene TRBV3-2) and TRBJ2-3, with 8 bases aligning to TRBD2. V lost 2 bases and J lost 4; bases outside the gene matches: 8. CDR1 and CDR2 (germline): LGHDT, YNNKEL (reference sequence). This CDR3 has 16 amino acids. CDR3 nucleotides: TGTGCCAGCAGCCAATCGGTTGCTAGCGGGCCAGATACGCAGTATTTT. Amino acid sequence: CASSQSVASGPDTQYF.

The V call is TRBV19, the J call TRBJ1-1; D call uncertain. The germline gives CDR1 LNHDA, CDR2 SQIVND (reference sequence). This CDR3 is 14 amino acids long. The V end lost 3 bases, the J end lost 2 bases, and 10 bases lay between the germline ends. The CDR3, as DNA: TGTGCCAGTAGTATGGGTCAGGCAAACACTGAAGCTTTCTTT. Protein sequence: CASSMGQANTEAFF.

The J gene is TRBJ2-1, the V gene TRBV6-5; 8 nucleotides agree with TRBD2. Per germline, CDR1 MNHEY and CDR2 SVGAGI. The CDR3 covers 15 residues. V shed 6 bases and J 7 bases; nucleotides not matched to a gene: 11. CDR3 DNA sequence: TGTGCCAGCAGGCCCTCGGGGGGGCCGAGTAATGAGCAGTTCTTC. It yields the protein CASRPSGGPSNEQFF.

The chain has TRBV7-3 and TRBJ2-3; TRBD2 matches at 8 bases. Trimming removed 8 bases from V and 6 bases from J; junction bases left unmatched: 10. The CDR3 runs to 14 residues. The germline gives CDR1 SGHTA, CDR2 FQGTGA. The CDR3 nucleotides read TGTGCCAGCGCCATCGGGGGGGCGCGGGATACGCAGTATTTT. Protein: CASAIGGARDTQYF.

The V and J genes are TRBV18 and TRBJ1-4; the match to TRBD1 covers 8 bases. Germline V lookup: CDR1 KGHSH, CDR2 LQKENI. The V and J ends lost 3 bases and 5 bases, in that order; junction bases with no gene match: 2. This CDR3 spans 14 amino acids. The CDR3 loop is CASSPRQGNEKLFF. As DNA, the CDR3 is TGTGCCAGCTCACCCAGACAGGGGAATGAAAAACTGTTTTTT.

The genes are TRBV7-6 and TRBJ1-1; 8 bases are shared with TRBD1. The ends lost 4 bases at V and 8 bases at J; junction bases unmatched: 12. The CDR3 covers 15 residues. From germline, CDR1 is SGHVS and CDR2 FNYEAQ. This CDR3 reads CASSSVGQGDREAFF. CDR3 sequence (DNA): TGTGCCAGCAGCTCAGTCGGACAGGGCGATCGGGAAGCTTTCTTT.

The genes are TRBV3-1 (or the pseudogene TRBV3-2) and TRBJ2-1, with 14 bases fitting TRBD2. V lost 3 bases, J lost 5 bases, and 12 bases stayed unmatched. Germline CDR1 reads LGHDT; CDR2 reads YNNKEL (reference sequence). This CDR3 is built from 19 residues. CDR3 in DNA: TGTGCCAGCAGCCACCCCGGGACTAGCGGGAGACGCGCCCACAATGAGCAGTTCTTC. It specifies CASSHPGTSGRRAHNEQFF.

This clone was seen a handful of times. V and J are TRBV6-5 and TRBJ2-1, with D possibly matching TRBD1 (6 bases). Germline lookup yields CDR1 MNHEY and CDR2 SVGAGI. The CDR3 is 15 amino acids. Trimming pared 6 bases from V and 2 bases from J, leaving 14 bases between. The CDR3 sequence: CASSSDSGAYNEQFF. CDR3 nucleotide sequence: TGTGCCAGCAGCTCGGACAGTGGAGCCTACAATGAGCAGTTCTTC.

V is TRBV7-2 and J is TRBJ2-5; tentative D call: TRBD1 (5 bases). CDR1 and CDR2 from the germline V gene are SGHTA and FQGNSA. V was clipped by 5 bases and J by 4 bases, with 11 bases between them. There are 13 residues in the CDR3. The CDR3 sequence is CASSPRVVETQYF. The CDR3 DNA sequence: TGTGCCAGCAGCCCCAGGGTCGTAGAGACCCAGTACTTC.

The chain joins TRBV5-8 to TRBJ2-5; 7 bases are shared with TRBD1. Trimming removed 2 bases from V and 5 bases from J; junction bases left unmatched: 6. The CDR3 is 14 residues long. Germline V CDR1 and CDR2: SGHTS, YDEGEE. In DNA, the CDR3 is TGTGCCAGCAGCTTAATGACAGGGCGGGAGACCCAGTACTTC. It is translated as CASSLMTGRETQYF.

This chain connects TRBV12-3 or TRBV12-4 to TRBJ1-1, with D tentatively TRBD1 (5 bases). CDR3 length equals 11 residues. V was trimmed by 7 bases and J by 11 bases, leaving 14 bases between them. CDR3 region: CASTLGANAFF. The DNA for the CDR3 is TGTGCCAGCACCTTAGGGGCGAACGCTTTCTTT.

The V and J genes are TRBV3-1 (or the pseudogene TRBV3-2) and TRBJ1-2; perhaps TRBD1 as D (5 bases). The V end was cut by 4 bases, the J end by 6 bases, with 21 bases between. Germline values: CDR1 LGHDT, CDR2 YNNKEL (reference sequence). The CDR3 runs to 16 residues. CDR3 DNA: TGTGCCAGCAGCCGGCCGGGGGGGGTTCCCCCAAATGGCTACACCTTC. Translated, it gives CASSRPGGVPPNGYTF.

The V call is TRBV5-4, the J call TRBJ2-7; 8 bases align to TRBD1. CDR1 is SGHNT, CDR2 YYREEE, per germline (reference sequence). CDR3 size: 15 residues. J lost 2 bases, V lost 4 bases, and 8 bases had no gene match. CDR3 sequence reads: CASSPGQGNTYEQYF. Here the CDR3 DNA reads TGTGCCAGCAGCCCCGGACAGGGAAACACCTACGAGCAGTACTTC.

The chain carries TRBV19 and TRBJ1-2; D is uncertain. Looked up from germline, CDR1 is LNHDA and CDR2 is SQIVND (reference sequence). The CDR3 is made up of 12 amino acids. With 5 bases removed from V and 11 bases from J, the gap between germline ends came to 15 bases. CDR3 sequence reads: CASSFPGSRYTF. The DNA for the CDR3 is TGTGCCAGTAGTTTCCCCGGGAGCAGATACACCTTC.

V gene TRBV27 combines with J gene TRBJ2-7; possible D gene TRBD1, 6 bases. Trimming stripped 2 bases from V and 7 bases from J, with 15 bases between. CDR3 size: 14 residues. The germline gives CDR1 MNHEY, CDR2 SMNVEV (reference sequence). In DNA form, the CDR3 reads TGTGCCAGCAGTTTAACCATGGGGGCTGGGGAGCAGTACTTC. It specifies CASSLTMGAGEQYF.